The entry below gives a single T cell receptor (beta chain) sequence along with its context. The antigen remains undetermined. The record originates from a study of PD-1 blockade in classical Hodgkin lymphoma. Study outcomes and limitations: By C4D1, diversity of CD4+ TCRs had risen significantly, whereas that of CD8+ TCRs had not. Similar baseline diversity was found in complete responders and newly diagnosed patients. Some patients started nivolumab under 1 year after ASCT, and they were excluded.

Sequencing was performed with immunoSEQ multiplex PCR; in TCRdb, only in-frame clones are kept and a portion is missing. The data contain roughly 41,000 clones, 60% to 80% of them seen just once; the ten biggest clones take up approximately 2.4%. After removal of 0 bases from V and 0 bases from J, the junction contained 5 bases not matched to a gene. The CDR3 totals 16 residues. Germline V CDR1 and CDR2: SGHRS, YFSETQ. As to time point: cycle 4 day 1 (C4D1), after more than 5 weeks of nivolumab. Each patient's relapse followed autologous stem cell transplantation, and brentuximab vedotin exposure varied. Complete response, partial response or progressive disease made up the best responses.

J is TRBJ2-7 and V is TRBV5-1; the match to TRBD1 covers 8 bases. The sample consisted of peripheral blood mononuclear cells (PBMCs), taken before the fourth cycle of nivolumab. The source of this sequence is a human donor with classical Hodgkin lymphoma. The CDR3 nucleotides read TGCGCCAGCAGCTTGGACCCGGACAGGGTCTCCTACGAGCAGTACTTC. Its translation is CASSLDPDRVSYEQYF.